The next 20 T cell receptor beta chains were all read from a single sample in a study of early T cells in non-severe SARS-CoV-2 infection. A single record per CDR3 protein comes from TCRdb applying MiXCR to the 5' RACE reads. The sample records about 70,000 distinct CDR3 sequences, more than 12% being singletons. The specimen was whole blood, collected at baseline. The source of these receptors is an adult who was a healthcare worker with PCR-confirmed SARS-CoV-2 infection or an uninfected control (not recorded which).

This clonotype has a handful of counts. This sequence joins TRBV28 and TRBJ1-3; 10 nucleotides agree with TRBD1. Germline assignment: CDR1 MDHEN and CDR2 SYDVKM. J was trimmed by 4 bases and V by 4 bases; bases with no gene match: 7. The CDR3 has 16 residues. In DNA form, the CDR3 reads TGTGCCAGCAGTTGGCGGGACAGGGGCAAGGGAAACACCATATATTTT. It is translated as CASSWRDRGKGNTIYF.

The chain joins TRBV2 to TRBJ1-2; 7 nucleotides agree with TRBD1. The CDR3 consists of 14 residues. V was pared by 3 bases and J by 4 bases, with 5 bases of the junction left unmatched. CDR1 is SNHLY, CDR2 FYNNEI, per germline. The CDR3 reads CASSDEHRGYGYTF. Written as DNA, the CDR3 is TGTGCCAGCAGTGATGAACACAGGGGCTATGGCTACACCTTC.

V is TRBV2 and J is TRBJ2-7; D is perhaps TRBD1 or TRBD2 (5 bases each). The germline V gene encodes CDR1 SNHLY and CDR2 FYNNEI. The CDR3 runs 16 residues. The V end was cut by 4 bases, the J end by 3 bases, with 19 bases between. The CDR3 bases are TGTGCCAGCAGTGGACCGGGACGGGGAACATTCTACGAGCAGTACTTC. Residues: CASSGPGRGTFYEQYF.

The table lists this clonotype with a few counts. The CDR3 sequence: CASSQTGMENEQFF. The DNA of the CDR3 is TGTGCCAGCAGTCAGACAGGGATGGAGAATGAGCAGTTCTTC. The V gene is TRBV25-1, the J gene TRBJ2-1, with 7 nucleotides matching TRBD1. The CDR3 covers 14 residues. The V gene end was trimmed by 5 bases and the J gene end by 7 bases; junction bases not matched to a gene: 8. Looked up from germline, CDR1 is MGHDK and CDR2 is SYGVNS.

The CDR3 DNA sequence: TGTGCCAGCAGCTTAGTAGCGGTTGGAATGGGTACGCAGTATTTT. It codes for CASSLVAVGMGTQYF. The chain has TRBV7-9 and TRBJ2-3, with TRBD2 as a possible D gene (6 bases). In germline, CDR1 is SEHNR, CDR2 FQNEAQ (reference sequence). Deletions cut 1 base from V and 8 bases from J, with 16 bases between. This CDR3 spans 15 amino acids.

This clonotype was found many times. This chain joins TRBV20-1 and TRBJ2-1, with 7 positions matching TRBD2. CDR3 length equals 14 residues. Germline V lookup: CDR1 DFQATT, CDR2 SNEGSKA (reference sequence). J gave up 4 bases and V 3 bases, and 6 bases lay outside the gene matches. The CDR3 DNA follows: TGCAGTGCTAGTATGTCTAGCGGATACAATGAGCAGTTCTTC. Protein: CSASMSSGYNEQFF.

The chain uses TRBV12-3 or TRBV12-4 and TRBJ2-1; weak D call: TRBD2 (6 bases). The CDR3 length is 16 residues. Trimming took off 5 bases at V and 2 bases at J, with 16 bases between the two ends. CDR3 region: CASSNPPGEAYNEQFF. Here the CDR3 DNA reads TGTGCCAGCAGTAACCCCCCGGGAGAAGCCTACAATGAGCAGTTCTTC.

This clonotype was seen a few times. This rearrangement joins TRBV6-5 to TRBJ2-1; the match to TRBD1 covers 8 bases. Germline values: CDR1 MNHEY, CDR2 SVGAGI. Trimming cost V 5 bases and J 5 bases; bases outside gene matches: 20. The CDR3 contains 19 residues. CDR3 amino acids: CASSDNRGADHRADNEQFF. DNA of the CDR3: TGTGCCAGCAGTGACAACAGGGGGGCGGATCACAGAGCGGACAATGAGCAGTTCTTC.

This clonotype was found many times. J is TRBJ1-1 and V is TRBV4-1; the D gene is possibly TRBD1 (5 bases). The CDR3 sequence is 16 residues long. Per germline, CDR1 MGHRA and CDR2 YSYEKL. V was trimmed by 4 bases and J by 2 bases, leaving 17 bases between them. CDR3 in amino acids: CASSRRNGAGNTEAFF. The CDR3 coding sequence is TGCGCCAGCAGCCGCAGAAATGGGGCAGGTAACACTGAAGCTTTCTTT.

This clonotype appeared a few times. The rearrangement uses TRBV7-3 and TRBJ1-1; D is ambiguous. CDR3 length: 13 amino acids. Trimming removed 5 bases from V and 9 bases from J, with 16 bases in between. Germline V gene sequence: CDR1 SGHTA, CDR2 FQGTGA. CDR3 in amino acids: CASSMGGISKAFF. In DNA, the CDR3 is TGTGCCAGCAGCATGGGAGGGATTTCGAAAGCTTTCTTT.

There are a few counts of this clonotype. The rearrangement uses TRBV5-1 and TRBJ2-7; TRBD2 might be the D (6 bases). Germline lookup yields CDR1 SGHRS and CDR2 YFSETQ. The V end lost 4 bases, the J end lost 3 bases, and 14 bases lay between the germline ends. The CDR3 has 14 amino acids. Here the CDR3 reads CASSEDGSFYEQYF. CDR3 nucleotides: TGCGCCAGCAGCGAGGACGGGAGCTTCTACGAGCAGTACTTC.

This clonotype was seen repeatedly, ten times or more. The rearrangement joins TRBV6-6 to TRBJ2-3, with 11 bases lining up with TRBD2. Germline V gene sequence: CDR1 MNHNY, CDR2 SVGAGI (reference sequence). The J segment lost 4 bases and the V segment lost 7 bases, leaving 4 bases of the junction unmatched. The CDR3 loop spans 14 amino acids. In nucleotides, the CDR3 is TGTGCCAGCATGACTAGCGGGAATTCAGATACGCAGTATTTT. It encodes CASMTSGNSDTQYF.

This clonotype came up a few times. The chain recombines TRBV12-3 or TRBV12-4 with TRBJ1-3; D not certain. V gave up 8 bases and J gave up 1 base, with 9 bases separating them. The CDR3 has 13 residues. In nucleotides, the CDR3 is TGTGCCAGCGGAGGGAGTTCTGGAAACACCATATATTTT. Residues: CASGGSSGNTIYF.

The table lists this clonotype with many counts. The J gene is TRBJ1-2, the V gene TRBV28; possibly TRBD1 for D (5 bases). The V end lost 1 base, the J end lost 2 bases, and 8 bases lay between the germline ends. CDR3 length: 14 amino acids. Germline V gives CDR1 MDHEN, CDR2 SYDVKM. This CDR3 is CASSLFGGNYGYTF. The CDR3 DNA follows: TGTGCCAGCAGTTTATTCGGGGGGAACTATGGCTACACCTTC.

This clonotype has only a few counts. The chain combines TRBV18 with TRBJ2-1; no reliable D call. Per germline, CDR1 KGHSH and CDR2 LQKENI. V was cut by 6 bases and J by 9 bases, with 12 bases left in between. This CDR3 is 12 amino acids long. The CDR3 nucleotides read TGTGCCAGCTCTCCGCCGGACGGTGAGCAGTTCTTC. Amino acid sequence: CASSPPDGEQFF.

In this sample, this clonotype turned up a few times. The V and J genes are TRBV19 and TRBJ1-2; perhaps TRBD1 as D (6 bases). Trimming stripped 4 bases from V and 5 bases from J, with 20 bases between. This CDR3 has 16 amino acids. Germline loops: CDR1 LNHDA, CDR2 SQIVND (reference sequence). In nucleotides, the CDR3 is TGTGCCAGTAGTACCCAGGGGACACCGTCAGCATATGGCTACACCTTC. This codes for CASSTQGTPSAYGYTF.

A few counts support this clonotype. J is TRBJ2-7 and V is TRBV10-2; D is unresolved. V was cut by 2 bases and J by 4 bases, with 9 bases left in between. CDR1 and CDR2 (germline): WSHSY, SAAADI. The CDR3 totals 13 residues. The CDR3 loop is CASSESSRYEQYF. CDR3 nucleotides: TGCGCCAGCAGTGAGAGTAGCAGGTACGAGCAGTACTTC.

Concerning this clonotype itself: A much larger clone differs by one base, so this may be a read error. The chain carries TRBV7-2 and TRBJ2-1, with no clear D. The CDR3 length is 17 residues. Trimming stripped 2 bases from V and 7 bases from J, with 21 bases between. Germline CDR1 reads SGHTA; CDR2 reads FQGNSA. CDR3 DNA sequence: TGTGCCAGCAGCTTAAGGGCAGGACGCCGCTCTGAGAATGAGCAGTTCTTC. This sequence encodes CASSLRAGRRSENEQFF.

This clonotype came up a few times. CDR3 nucleotide sequence: TGTGCCAGCAGCTTTGACACGGGGGGCACTGAAGCTTTCTTT. Encoded protein: CASSFDTGGTEAFF. This chain uses TRBV7-2 with TRBJ1-1; D may be TRBD1 (5 bases). Deletions cut 3 bases from V and 4 bases from J, with 12 bases between. This CDR3 contains 14 residues. Germline V gene sequence: CDR1 SGHTA, CDR2 FQGNSA.

V usage is TRBV27 and J usage is TRBJ2-3, with unresolved D. This CDR3 region has 14 residues. With 5 bases removed from V and 5 bases from J, the gap between germline ends came to 14 bases. Germline CDR1 MNHEY, CDR2 SMNVEV (reference sequence). CDR3: CASSAYTPRDTQYF. The DNA for the CDR3 is TGTGCCAGCAGTGCATATACCCCGAGAGATACGCAGTATTTT.